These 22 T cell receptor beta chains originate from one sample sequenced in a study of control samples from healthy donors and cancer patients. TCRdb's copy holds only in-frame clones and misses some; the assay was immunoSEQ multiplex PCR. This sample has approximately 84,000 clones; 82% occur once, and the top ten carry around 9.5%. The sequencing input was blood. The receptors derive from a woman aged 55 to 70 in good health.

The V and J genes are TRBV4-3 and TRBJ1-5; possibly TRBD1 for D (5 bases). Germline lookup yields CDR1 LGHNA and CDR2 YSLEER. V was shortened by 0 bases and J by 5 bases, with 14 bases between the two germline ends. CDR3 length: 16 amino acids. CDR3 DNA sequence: TGCGCCAGCAGCCAAGAACGGACGCAGGGTCATCAGCCCCAGCATTTT. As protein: CASSQERTQGHQPQHF.

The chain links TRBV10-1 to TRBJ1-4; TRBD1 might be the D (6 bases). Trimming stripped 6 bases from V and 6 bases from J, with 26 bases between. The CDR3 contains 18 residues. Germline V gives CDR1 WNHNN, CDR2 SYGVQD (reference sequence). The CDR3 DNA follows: TGCGCCAGCAGCCCTAGGGAGGGGGGCGTTAGCCGTTATGAAAAACTGTTTTTT. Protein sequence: CASSPREGGVSRYEKLFF.

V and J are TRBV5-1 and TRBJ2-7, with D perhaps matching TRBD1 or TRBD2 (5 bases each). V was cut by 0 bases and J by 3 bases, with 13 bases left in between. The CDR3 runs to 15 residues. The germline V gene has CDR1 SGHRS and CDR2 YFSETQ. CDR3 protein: CASSLVAGTIYEQYF. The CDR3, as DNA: TGCGCCAGCAGCTTGGTCGCAGGGACCATCTACGAGCAGTACTTC.

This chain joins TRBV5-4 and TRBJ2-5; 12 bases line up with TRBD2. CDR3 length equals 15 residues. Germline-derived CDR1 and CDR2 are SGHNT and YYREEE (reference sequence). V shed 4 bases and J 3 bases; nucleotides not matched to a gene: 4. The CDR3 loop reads CASSPRLAGEETQYF. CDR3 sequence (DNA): TGTGCCAGCAGCCCGAGACTAGCGGGAGAAGAGACCCAGTACTTC.

DNA for the CDR3: TGCGCCAGCAGTGAGAGCGAGGGGCGGGGTCGACGGACTGAAGCTTTCTTT. Its protein is CASSESEGRGRRTEAFF. The rearrangement uses TRBV10-2 and TRBJ1-1, with D possibly TRBD1 on 5 matching bases. Germline assignment: CDR1 WSHSY and CDR2 SAAADI. This CDR3 spans 17 amino acids. Trimming pared 2 bases from V and 5 bases from J, leaving 21 bases between.

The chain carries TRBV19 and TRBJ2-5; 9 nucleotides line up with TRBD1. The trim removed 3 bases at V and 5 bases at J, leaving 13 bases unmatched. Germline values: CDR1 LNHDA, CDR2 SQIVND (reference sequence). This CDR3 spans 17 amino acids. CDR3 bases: TGTGCCAGTAGTATCCCCACAGGGGGCAAGTTTCGTGAGACCCAGTACTTC. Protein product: CASSIPTGGKFRETQYF. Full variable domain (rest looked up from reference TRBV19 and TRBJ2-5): DGGITQSPKYLFRKEGQNVTLSCEQNLNHDAMYWYRQDPGQGLRLIYYSQIVNDFQKGDIAEGYSVSREKKESFPLTVTSAQKNPTAFYLCASSIPTGGKFRETQYFGPGTRLLVL.

CDR3 protein: CASSLGVFYGYTF. The DNA of the CDR3 is TGTGCCAGCAGCTTGGGGGTCTTCTATGGCTACACCTTC. The J gene is TRBJ1-2, the V gene TRBV5-6; D unresolved. The V gene's germline CDR1 is SGHDT and CDR2 YYEEEE. CDR3 length: 13 amino acids. Trimming took 0 bases from V and 4 from J, leaving 7 bases between them.

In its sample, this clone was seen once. In DNA form, the CDR3 reads TGTGCCAGCTCACCGAGGGGACAGGGCGACACTGAAGCTTTCTTT. It codes for CASSPRGQGDTEAFF. V usage is TRBV18 and J usage is TRBJ1-1, with 9 positions matching TRBD1. The V gene end was trimmed by 3 bases and the J gene end by 3 bases; junction bases not matched to a gene: 5. This CDR3 contains 15 residues. Germline V gene sequence: CDR1 KGHSH, CDR2 LQKENI.

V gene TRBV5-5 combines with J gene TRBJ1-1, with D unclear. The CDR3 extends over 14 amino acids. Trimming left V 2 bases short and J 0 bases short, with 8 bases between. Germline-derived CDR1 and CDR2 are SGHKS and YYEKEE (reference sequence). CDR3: CASSFWAVNTEAFF. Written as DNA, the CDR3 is TGTGCCAGCAGCTTCTGGGCGGTGAACACTGAAGCTTTCTTT.

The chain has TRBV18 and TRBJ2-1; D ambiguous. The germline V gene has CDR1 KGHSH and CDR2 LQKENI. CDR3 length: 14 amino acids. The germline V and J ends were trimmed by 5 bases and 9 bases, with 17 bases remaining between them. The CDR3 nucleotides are TGTGCCAGCTCATCGCTGACACCCGTGCCTGAGCAGTTCTTC. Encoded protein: CASSSLTPVPEQFF.

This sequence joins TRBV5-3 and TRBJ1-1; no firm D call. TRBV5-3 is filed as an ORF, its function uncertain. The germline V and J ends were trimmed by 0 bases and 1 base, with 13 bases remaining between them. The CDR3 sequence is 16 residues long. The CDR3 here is CARSLGLDKTNTEAFF. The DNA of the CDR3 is TGTGCCAGAAGCTTGGGTCTTGACAAGACGAACACTGAAGCTTTCTTT.

CDR3 sequence reads: CAISDRVETEAFF. The CDR3 DNA is TGTGCCATCAGTGATCGGGTGGAGACTGAAGCTTTCTTT. The chain carries TRBV10-3 and TRBJ1-1, with unresolved D. Germline V gene data show CDR1 as ENHRY and CDR2 as SYGVKD. The CDR3 sequence is 13 residues long. Trimming took 3 bases from V and 5 from J, leaving 10 bases between them.

The CDR3 region is CSARQDTEAFF. In nucleotides, the CDR3 is TGCAGTGCTCGACAGGACACTGAAGCTTTCTTT. This sequence joins TRBV20-1 and TRBJ1-1, with D perhaps matching TRBD1 (6 bases). Trimming removed 5 bases at V and 3 bases at J, with 7 bases between. The CDR3 extends over 11 amino acids. Germline loops: CDR1 DFQATT, CDR2 SNEGSKA (reference sequence).

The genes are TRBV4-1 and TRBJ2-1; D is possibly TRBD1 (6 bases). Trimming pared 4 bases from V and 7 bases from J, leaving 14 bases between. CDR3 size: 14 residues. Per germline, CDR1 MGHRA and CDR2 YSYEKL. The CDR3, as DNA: TGCGCCAGCAGCCCGTCTGGACAGAGAAATGAGCAGTTCTTC. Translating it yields CASSPSGQRNEQFF.

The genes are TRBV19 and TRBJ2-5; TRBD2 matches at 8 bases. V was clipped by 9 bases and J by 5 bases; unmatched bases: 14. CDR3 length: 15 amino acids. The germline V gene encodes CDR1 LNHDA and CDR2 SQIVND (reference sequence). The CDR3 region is CASLPRSGSQETQYF. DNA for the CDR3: TGTGCCAGCCTGCCACGGAGCGGGAGCCAGGAGACCCAGTACTTC. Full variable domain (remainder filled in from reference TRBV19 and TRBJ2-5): DGGITQSPKYLFRKEGQNVTLSCEQNLNHDAMYWYRQDPGQGLRLIYYSQIVNDFQKGDIAEGYSVSREKKESFPLTVTSAQKNPTAFYLCASLPRSGSQETQYFGPGTRLLVL.

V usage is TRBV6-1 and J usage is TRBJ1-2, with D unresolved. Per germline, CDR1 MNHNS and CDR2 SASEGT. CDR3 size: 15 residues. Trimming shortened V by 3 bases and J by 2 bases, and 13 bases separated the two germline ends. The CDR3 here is CASSDRGMGNYGYTF. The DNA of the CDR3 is TGTGCCAGCAGTGATCGGGGAATGGGCAACTATGGCTACACCTTC.

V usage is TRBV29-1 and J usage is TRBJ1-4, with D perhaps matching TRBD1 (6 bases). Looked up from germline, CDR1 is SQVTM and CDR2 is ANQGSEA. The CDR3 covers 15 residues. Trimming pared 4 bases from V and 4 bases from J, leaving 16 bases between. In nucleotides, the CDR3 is TGCAGCGTTGCGTACGGGCCAGGGGTTAATGAAAAACTGTTTTTT. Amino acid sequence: CSVAYGPGVNEKLFF.

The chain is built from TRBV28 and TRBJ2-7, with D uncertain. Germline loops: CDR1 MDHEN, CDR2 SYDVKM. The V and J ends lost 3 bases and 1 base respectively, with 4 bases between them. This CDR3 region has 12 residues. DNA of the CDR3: TGTGCCAGCAGTTTTTATTCCTACGAGCAGTACTTC. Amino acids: CASSFYSYEQYF.

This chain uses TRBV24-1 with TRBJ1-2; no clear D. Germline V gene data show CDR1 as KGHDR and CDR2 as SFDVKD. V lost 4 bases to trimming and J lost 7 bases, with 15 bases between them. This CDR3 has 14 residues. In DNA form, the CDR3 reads TGTGCCACCAGTGACCCCGGACGGGTTCGTGGCTACACCTTC. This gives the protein CATSDPGRVRGYTF.

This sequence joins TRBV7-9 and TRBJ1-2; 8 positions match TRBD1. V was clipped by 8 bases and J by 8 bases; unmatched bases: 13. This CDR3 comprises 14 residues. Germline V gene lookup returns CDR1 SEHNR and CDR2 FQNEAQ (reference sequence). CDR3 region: CASPGQVITGGYTF. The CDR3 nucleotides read TGTGCCAGCCCGGGACAGGTAATAACGGGGGGCTACACCTTC.

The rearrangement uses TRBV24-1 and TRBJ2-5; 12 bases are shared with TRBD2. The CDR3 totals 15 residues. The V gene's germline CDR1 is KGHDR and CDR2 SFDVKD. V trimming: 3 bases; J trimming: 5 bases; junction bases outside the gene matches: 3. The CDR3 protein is CATSDRTSGKETQYF. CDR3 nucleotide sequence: TGTGCCACCAGTGATCGGACTAGCGGGAAGGAGACCCAGTACTTC.

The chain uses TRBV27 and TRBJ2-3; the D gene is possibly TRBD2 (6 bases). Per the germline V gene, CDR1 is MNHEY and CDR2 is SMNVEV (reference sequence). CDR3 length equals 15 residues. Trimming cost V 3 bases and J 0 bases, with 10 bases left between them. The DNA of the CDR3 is TGTGCCAGCAGTTTTGGGGGGAGGAGCACAGATACGCAGTATTTT. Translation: CASSFGGRSTDTQYF.